This T cell receptor beta chain stems from a study of T cell changes during pregnancy in multiple sclerosis. Generated by immunoSEQ multiplex PCR, the TCRdb table keeps only in-frame clones and is missing some. This sample carries about 44,000 clones, around 90% of them seen once, and the ten largest clones take 0.67%. The CDR3 totals 15 residues. Germline V gives CDR1 KGHSH, CDR2 LQKENI. Trimming took off 2 bases at V and 2 bases at J, with 9 bases between the two ends. This material consisted of CD4+ T cells from peripheral blood mononuclear cells, taken in the first trimester of pregnancy. The clonotype originates from a female donor with multiple sclerosis, enrolled in a pregnancy study. V is TRBV18 and J is TRBJ2-2, with unresolved D. The CDR3 nucleotides read TGTGCCAGCTCACCAGTCAAACTAAACACCGGGGAGCTGTTTTTT. Translated: CASSPVKLNTGELFF.